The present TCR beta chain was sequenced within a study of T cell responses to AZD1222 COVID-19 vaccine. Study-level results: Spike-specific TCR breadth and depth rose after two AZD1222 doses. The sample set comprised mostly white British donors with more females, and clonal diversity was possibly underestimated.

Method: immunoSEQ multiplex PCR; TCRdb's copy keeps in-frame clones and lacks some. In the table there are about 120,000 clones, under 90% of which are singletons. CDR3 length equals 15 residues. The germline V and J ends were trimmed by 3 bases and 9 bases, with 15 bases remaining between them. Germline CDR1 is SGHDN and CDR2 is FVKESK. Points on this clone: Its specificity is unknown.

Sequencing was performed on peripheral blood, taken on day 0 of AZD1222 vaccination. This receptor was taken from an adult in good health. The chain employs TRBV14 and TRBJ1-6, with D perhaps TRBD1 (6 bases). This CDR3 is CASSHIGSQGSPLHF. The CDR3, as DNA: TGTGCCAGCAGCCATATTGGGTCACAGGGTTCACCCCTCCACTTT.